Following are 26 T cell receptor beta chains from one sample sequenced in a study of cytomegalovirus exposure and HLA in healthy donors. Primers included in the PCR were 60 Vbeta and 13 Jbeta primers. The table came from immunoSEQ multiplex PCR; TCRdb's copy has only in-frame clones and leaves some out. The data hold 120,000 to 150,000 clones, with around 80% observed a single time. Sequencing used PBMCs. The receptors derive from a young man in good health and CMV-seropositive.

The chain combines TRBV28 with TRBJ1-4; D remains unclear. Trimming pared 3 bases from V and 3 bases from J, leaving 11 bases between. The CDR3 runs 15 residues. Per germline, CDR1 MDHEN and CDR2 SYDVKM. The CDR3 here is CASSLSGKANEKLFF. CDR3 nucleotides: TGTGCCAGCAGTTTGTCCGGGAAGGCTAATGAAAAACTGTTTTTT.

The chain employs TRBV7-2 and TRBJ2-4; 7 nucleotides match TRBD1. The germline V gene encodes CDR1 SGHTA and CDR2 FQGNSA. V trimming: 5 bases; J trimming: 7 bases; junction bases outside the gene matches: 5. CDR3 size: 13 residues. CDR3 sequence: CASSRQGGNIQYF. CDR3 in DNA: TGTGCCAGCAGCCGACAGGGTGGGAACATTCAGTACTTC. The whole variable domain, remainder taken from reference TRBV7-2 and TRBJ2-4, is GAGVSQSPSNKVTEKGKDVELRCDPISGHTALYWYRQSLGQGLEFLIYFQGNSAPDKSGLPSDRFSAERTGGSVSTLTIQRTQQEDSAVYLCASSRQGGNIQYFGAGTRLSVL.

Note on this clone: A much larger clone lies a single base off, so this may be a read error. The rearrangement uses TRBV27 and TRBJ2-3; D perhaps matches TRBD2 (6 bases). From germline, CDR1 is MNHEY and CDR2 SMNVEV (reference sequence). This CDR3 has 15 residues. DNA for the CDR3: TGTGCCAGCAGTCGTCAGGGAGGAGGCACAGGTACGCAGTATTTT. Encoded protein: CASSRQGGGTGTQYF.

The gene calls are TRBV5-1 and TRBJ1-3; TRBD1 matches 8 bases. The CDR3 has 16 residues. Germline V gives CDR1 SGHRS, CDR2 YFSETQ. The trim removed 7 bases at V and 0 bases at J, leaving 9 bases unmatched. CDR3: CASCDRGFSSGNTIYF. CDR3 in DNA: TGCGCCAGCTGCGACAGGGGATTCAGCTCTGGAAACACCATATATTTT.

The chain is built from TRBV28 and TRBJ2-5, with TRBD2 as a possible D gene (6 bases). The CDR3 spans 15 residues. V was shortened by 2 bases and J by 1 base, with 11 bases between the two germline ends. Germline lookup yields CDR1 MDHEN and CDR2 SYDVKM. The CDR3 coding sequence is TGTGCCAGCAGTTTAGCGGGGAGCCTCCAAGAGACCCAGTACTTC. Translating it yields CASSLAGSLQETQYF. The whole variable domain, filled in from reference TRBV28 and TRBJ2-5, reads DVKVTQSSRYLVKRTGEKVFLECVQDMDHENMFWYRQDPGLGLRLIYFSYDVKMKEKGDIPEGYSVSREKKERFSLILESASTNQTSMYLCASSLAGSLQETQYFGPGTRLLVL.

This clone has just one count. The chain recombines TRBV2 with TRBJ2-7, with TRBD1 matching over 8 bases. The CDR3 is 13 residues long. The germline CDR1 and CDR2 sequences are SNHLY and FYNNEI. The ends lost 5 bases at V and 4 bases at J; junction bases unmatched: 4. The CDR3 here is CASSYDRGYEQYF. The CDR3 nucleotides read TGTGCCAGCAGTTATGACAGGGGTTACGAGCAGTACTTC.

This clone was counted between two and nine times. The chain couples TRBV6-4 to TRBJ1-1, with 9 bases matching TRBD1. With V trimmed by 6 bases and J by 3 bases, 2 bases remained unmatched. CDR1 and CDR2 (germline): MRHNA, SNTAGT. The CDR3 is 13 amino acids. The CDR3 DNA reads as TGTGCCAGCAGCCGACAGGGGGACACTGAAGCTTTCTTT. As protein: CASSRQGDTEAFF.

The genes are TRBV4-1 and TRBJ2-3; TRBD2 matches at 7 bases. The junction had 10 bases not matched to a gene; V was cut back by 0 bases and J by 4 bases. This CDR3 has 17 residues. CDR1 and CDR2 (germline): MGHRA, YSYEKL. CDR3 nucleotide sequence: TGCGCCAGCAGCCAAGATATCATGGCGGGAGCCGCAGATACGCAGTATTTT. Protein product: CASSQDIMAGAADTQYF.

This chain links TRBV29-1 with TRBJ1-1; 10 bases line up with TRBD1. V trimming: 4 bases; J trimming: 5 bases; junction bases outside the gene matches: 4. The CDR3 covers 13 residues. Germline V CDR1 and CDR2: SQVTM, ANQGSEA. The CDR3 spells CSVGDRGYTEAFF. CDR3 coding DNA: TGCAGCGTTGGGGACAGGGGATATACTGAAGCTTTCTTT.

The chain has TRBV2 and TRBJ2-2; 7 bases line up with TRBD1. The CDR3 is made up of 12 amino acids. Germline V gene data show CDR1 as SNHLY and CDR2 as FYNNEI. V was pared by 8 bases and J by 7 bases, with 4 bases of the junction left unmatched. CDR3 sequence (DNA): TGTGCCAGCCGTGGGGACAGCGGGGAGCTGTTTTTT. Translation gives CASRGDSGELFF.

The chain carries TRBV2 and TRBJ2-4, with D perhaps TRBD1 (7 bases). Germline-derived CDR1 and CDR2 are SNHLY and FYNNEI. V was pared by 2 bases and J by 6 bases, with 14 bases between. The CDR3 totals 15 residues. This chain's CDR3 is CASSEMGGQRNIQYF. The CDR3 DNA is TGTGCCAGCAGTGAAATGGGGGGACAGAGAAACATTCAGTACTTC.

This chain joins TRBV27 and TRBJ2-5, with D perhaps matching TRBD2 (6 bases). Germline assignment: CDR1 MNHEY and CDR2 SMNVEV (reference sequence). Trimming stripped 3 bases from V and 5 bases from J, with 16 bases between. The CDR3 sequence is 15 residues long. The CDR3 reads CASSLRRGEGETQYF. The CDR3 DNA reads TGTGCCAGCAGTTTGCGGCGGGGTGAGGGGGAGACCCAGTACTTC.

The CDR3 sequence: CASSASGGLSTDTQYF. The CDR3 coding sequence is TGTGCCAGCAGCGCCAGCGGGGGCCTAAGCACAGATACGCAGTATTTT. The V call is TRBV7-6, the J call TRBJ2-3, with 8 nucleotides matching TRBD2. V lost 5 bases and J lost 0; bases outside the gene matches: 7. Germline CDR1 reads SGHVS; CDR2 reads FNYEAQ. The CDR3 spans 16 residues.

With regard to this clone: At one of its ends the junction is not consistent with the germline gene, which may arise from a read error. The J gene is TRBJ1-4, the V gene TRBV7-9; D is unclear. CDR3 length: 13 residues. Germline-derived CDR1 and CDR2 are SEHNR and FQNEAQ (reference sequence). Here the CDR3 DNA reads TGTTCCAGCAGCTTAGCCCTTAATGAAAAACTGTTTTTT. It encodes CSSSLALNEKLFF.

V gene TRBV6-5 combines with J gene TRBJ2-1, with 7 bases that match TRBD1. The CDR3 sequence is 14 residues long. V lost 6 bases to trimming and J lost 9 bases; unmatched junction nucleotides: 11. The germline gives CDR1 MNHEY, CDR2 SVGAGI. Here the CDR3 reads CASSRPTGQAEQFF. The CDR3 DNA reads TGTGCCAGCAGCCGACCGACAGGGCAGGCTGAGCAGTTCTTC.

The chain has TRBV5-1 and TRBJ2-3; TRBD1 might be the D (6 bases). V lost 2 bases, J lost 3 bases, and 10 bases lay in between. The CDR3 contains 14 residues. Germline CDR1 reads SGHRS; CDR2 reads YFSETQ. CDR3 region: CASSFFQGTDTQYF. CDR3 nucleotide sequence: TGCGCCAGCAGCTTCTTTCAGGGGACAGATACGCAGTATTTT.

For the CDR3, the DNA is TGTGCCAGCAGTTTAGGTTCAGGGTTCTATGGCTACACCTTC. It codes for CASSLGSGFYGYTF. This sequence joins TRBV28 and TRBJ1-2, with D possibly matching TRBD1 (5 bases). The CDR3 has 14 amino acids. Germline assignment: CDR1 MDHEN and CDR2 SYDVKM. With 2 bases removed from V and 4 bases from J, the gap between germline ends came to 11 bases.

The chain combines TRBV28 with TRBJ1-2; D might be TRBD1 (6 bases). Germline assignment: CDR1 MDHEN and CDR2 SYDVKM. This CDR3 has 17 amino acids. Trimming cost V 10 bases and J 5 bases, with 29 bases left between them. CDR3 amino acids: CATVTQDLTGLLYGYTF. For the CDR3, the DNA is TGTGCCACCGTAACCCAGGATCTTACAGGGCTTTTATATGGCTACACCTTC.

DNA of the CDR3: TGTGCCTGGAGAAAAGTAAGGGAGACTGAAGCTTTCTTT. Translated: CAWRKVRETEAFF. The gene calls are TRBV30 and TRBJ1-1; D call uncertain. There are 13 residues in the CDR3. V was trimmed by 3 bases and J by 5 bases, leaving 13 bases between them. The germline V gene has CDR1 GTSNPN and CDR2 SVGIG (reference sequence).

This clone was counted only a few times. The V gene is TRBV28, the J gene TRBJ2-5; perhaps TRBD2 as D (6 bases). With 3 bases removed from V and 1 base from J, the gap between germline ends came to 9 bases. The length of the CDR3 is 14 residues. In germline, CDR1 is MDHEN, CDR2 SYDVKM. CDR3 nucleotide sequence: TGTGCCAGCAGTTTCGGAGGGCCCCAAGAGACCCAGTACTTC. It yields the protein CASSFGGPQETQYF.

Only one count was recorded for this clone. This chain connects TRBV5-1 to TRBJ2-7; D is perhaps TRBD2 (5 bases). The CDR3 contains 13 residues. Between the trimmed V and J ends, which lost 4 bases and 3 bases, there was a span of 11 bases. From germline, CDR1 is SGHRS and CDR2 YFSETQ. CDR3 sequence: CASSPRDGYEQYF. DNA of the CDR3: TGCGCCAGCAGCCCCCGGGATGGCTACGAGCAGTACTTC.

On this clone itself: Relative to the germline gene, one junction end is altered; a read error may explain this. The J gene is TRBJ1-4, the V gene TRBV10-3; D is perhaps TRBD1 (5 bases). This CDR3 spans 18 amino acids. Germline assignment: CDR1 ENHRY and CDR2 SYGVKD. The CDR3 DNA reads TGTGCCATCGGTGAGTCTATGACCGACAGTGCAACTAATGAAAAACTGTTTTTT. Translation: CAIGESMTDSATNEKLFF.

On this clone itself: Sequence at one end of the junction differs from germline and may be a read error. V and J are TRBV9 and TRBJ1-2, with 7 bases fitting TRBD1. This CDR3 is 14 amino acids long. Germline CDR1 is SGDLS and CDR2 is YYNGEE. The CDR3 nucleotides read TGTGCCAACAGCGCCCAACAGGGGATGTCTGGCTACACCTTC. This encodes CANSAQQGMSGYTF.

CDR3 in DNA: TGCGCCAGCAGCCAGATTGGGCTAGCCAAAAACATTCAGTACTTC. It specifies CASSQIGLAKNIQYF. The rearrangement links TRBV4-1 to TRBJ2-4; D gene unclear. The CDR3 spans 15 residues. Germline assignment: CDR1 MGHRA and CDR2 YSYEKL. The V and J ends lost 3 bases and 0 bases respectively, with 9 bases between them.

The chain carries TRBV29-1 and TRBJ2-5, with TRBD1 identical over 7 bases. CDR1 and CDR2 (germline): SQVTM, ANQGSEA. This CDR3 spans 15 amino acids. The ends lost 6 bases at V and 2 bases at J; junction bases unmatched: 12. CDR3 in DNA: TGCAGCGTGCATGGACAGGCGTTGACACAAGAGACCCAGTACTTC. Translating it yields CSVHGQALTQETQYF.

The V and J genes are TRBV6-6 and TRBJ2-6; D ambiguous. V gave up 5 bases and J gave up 4 bases, with 12 bases separating them. The V gene's germline CDR1 is MNHNY and CDR2 SVGAGI (reference sequence). The CDR3 is 15 amino acids. CDR3 sequence: CASSDLGSGANVLTF. The CDR3, as DNA: TGTGCCAGCAGTGACCTGGGCTCCGGGGCCAACGTCCTGACTTTC.